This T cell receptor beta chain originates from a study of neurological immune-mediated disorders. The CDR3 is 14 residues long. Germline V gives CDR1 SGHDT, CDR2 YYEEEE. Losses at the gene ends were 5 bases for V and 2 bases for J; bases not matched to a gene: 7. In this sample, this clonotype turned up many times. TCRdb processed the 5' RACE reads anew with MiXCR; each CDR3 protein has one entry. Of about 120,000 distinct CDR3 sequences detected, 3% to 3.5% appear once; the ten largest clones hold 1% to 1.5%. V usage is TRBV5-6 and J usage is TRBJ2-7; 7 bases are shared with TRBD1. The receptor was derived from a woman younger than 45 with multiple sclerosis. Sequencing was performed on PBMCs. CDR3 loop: CASRSDRSAYEQYF. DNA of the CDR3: TGTGCCAGCAGGTCGGACAGGTCGGCCTACGAGCAGTACTTC.